These 11 T cell receptor beta chains were all obtained from the same sample, sequenced in a study of cytomegalovirus exposure and HLA in healthy donors. The primer mix had 60 Vbeta and 13 Jbeta primers. Sequencing was performed with immunoSEQ multiplex PCR; in TCRdb, only in-frame clones are kept and a portion is missing. Altogether approximately 130,000 clones are present, over 65% being singletons, with the ten largest covering more than 1.5%. The sample comprised PBMCs. These TCRs come from a middle-aged man in good health and CMV-seronegative.

The chain uses TRBV30 and TRBJ2-7, with 11 bases matching TRBD2. The CDR3 is made up of 14 amino acids. Per the germline V gene, CDR1 is GTSNPN and CDR2 is SVGIG (reference sequence). Trimming removed 4 bases from V and 2 bases from J; junction bases left unmatched: 4. CDR3 residues: CAWNLAGGPYEQYF. The DNA for the CDR3 is TGTGCCTGGAACCTAGCGGGAGGACCCTACGAGCAGTACTTC.

This chain links TRBV19 with TRBJ2-5; possibly TRBD1 for D (5 bases). In germline, CDR1 is LNHDA, CDR2 SQIVND (reference sequence). The CDR3 extends over 13 amino acids. Trimming pared 4 bases from V and 3 bases from J, leaving 9 bases between. The CDR3 loop reads CASSTVREETQYF. Here the CDR3 DNA reads TGTGCCAGTAGTACCGTCAGGGAAGAGACCCAGTACTTC. Full variable domain (outside the CDR3, taken from reference TRBV19 and TRBJ2-5): DGGITQSPKYLFRKEGQNVTLSCEQNLNHDAMYWYRQDPGQGLRLIYYSQIVNDFQKGDIAEGYSVSREKKESFPLTVTSAQKNPTAFYLCASSTVREETQYFGPGTRLLVL.

V and J are TRBV4-1 and TRBJ2-1; maybe TRBD2 (5 bases). Trimming took 2 bases from V and 4 from J, leaving 15 bases between them. The CDR3 covers 16 residues. Germline CDR1 MGHRA, CDR2 YSYEKL. The CDR3 here is CASSQKEAGYYNEQFF. As DNA, the CDR3 is TGCGCCAGCAGCCAAAAGGAGGCGGGCTATTACAATGAGCAGTTCTTC.

The rearrangement joins TRBV4-1 to TRBJ2-5, with TRBD1 identical over 7 bases. The trim removed 2 bases at V and 4 bases at J, leaving 13 bases unmatched. The CDR3 is 17 amino acids. Per germline, CDR1 MGHRA and CDR2 YSYEKL. The CDR3 is CASSQSGKGGVLETQYF. The CDR3 DNA sequence: TGCGCCAGCAGCCAAAGCGGTAAAGGGGGCGTCTTAGAGACCCAGTACTTC.

The chain combines TRBV19 with TRBJ1-4, with 7 bases aligning to TRBD1. Per germline, CDR1 LNHDA and CDR2 SQIVND (reference sequence). CDR3 length: 15 amino acids. Trimming cost V 4 bases and J 6 bases; bases outside gene matches: 8. The CDR3: CASSRRDRGYEKLFF. The CDR3 DNA sequence: TGTGCCAGTAGTAGAAGGGACAGAGGGTATGAAAAACTGTTTTTT.

A single count supports this clone. The chain uses TRBV9 and TRBJ2-3; D is perhaps TRBD2 (7 bases). This CDR3 has 17 residues. Between the trimmed V and J ends, which lost 0 bases and 2 bases, there was a span of 16 bases. Per germline, CDR1 SGDLS and CDR2 YYNGEE. CDR3 nucleotide sequence: TGTGCCAGCAGCGTAGTATGGGGGGGGCAGAACACAGATACGCAGTATTTT. It codes for CASSVVWGGQNTDTQYF.

V usage is TRBV9 and J usage is TRBJ2-5; 8 bases match TRBD2. Gene TRBJ2-7 matches the end of the DNA better, so the J call may be wrong. Per the germline V gene, CDR1 is SGDLS and CDR2 is YYNGEE. The CDR3 contains 15 residues. Here the CDR3 reads CASSPPGLGLVEQYF. CDR3 coding DNA: TGTGCCAGCAGCCCCCCGGGACTAGGGTTGGTCGAGCAGTACTTC.

The chain recombines TRBV5-4 with TRBJ2-1, with 7 positions matching TRBD1. The germline CDR1 and CDR2 sequences are SGHNT and YYREEE (reference sequence). The J segment lost 9 bases and the V segment lost 0 bases, leaving 0 bases of the junction unmatched. This CDR3 comprises 12 residues. The CDR3 loop is CASSLDRGEQFF. DNA for the CDR3: TGTGCCAGCAGCTTGGACAGGGGTGAGCAGTTCTTC.

The chain recombines TRBV28 with TRBJ2-7, with 9 positions matching TRBD1. With 6 bases clipped from V and 5 bases from J, the junction kept 11 bases outside the gene matches. CDR1 and CDR2 (germline): MDHEN, SYDVKM. CDR3 length equals 15 residues. The CDR3 DNA reads as TGTGCCAGCAGCCAGCCGGGACAGGGTAGAGACGAGCAGTACTTC. It encodes CASSQPGQGRDEQYF. Full variable domain (rest looked up from reference TRBV28 and TRBJ2-7): DVKVTQSSRYLVKRTGEKVFLECVQDMDHENMFWYRQDPGLGLRLIYFSYDVKMKEKGDIPEGYSVSREKKERFSLILESASTNQTSMYLCASSQPGQGRDEQYFGPGTRLTVT.

Remarks on this clone: One junction end does not reproduce the germline sequence, and a read error may be involved. V and J are TRBV4-2 and TRBJ1-6, with D unclear. This CDR3 has 18 residues. CDR1 is LGHNA and CDR2 is YNFKEQ in the germline V gene. The CDR3 region is CASSQDVSGFFYNPPLHF. CDR3 sequence (DNA): TGTGCCAGCAGCCAAGATGTATCAGGATTCTTCTATAATCCACCCCTCCACTTT.

V and J are TRBV9 and TRBJ1-6; tentatively, D is TRBD1 (6 bases). With 1 base removed from V and 5 bases from J, the gap between germline ends came to 10 bases. Germline V gene lookup returns CDR1 SGDLS and CDR2 YYNGEE. The CDR3 length is 15 residues. The CDR3 here is CASSVTQGNNSPLHF. CDR3 bases: TGTGCCAGCAGCGTAACACAGGGAAATAATTCACCCCTCCACTTT.